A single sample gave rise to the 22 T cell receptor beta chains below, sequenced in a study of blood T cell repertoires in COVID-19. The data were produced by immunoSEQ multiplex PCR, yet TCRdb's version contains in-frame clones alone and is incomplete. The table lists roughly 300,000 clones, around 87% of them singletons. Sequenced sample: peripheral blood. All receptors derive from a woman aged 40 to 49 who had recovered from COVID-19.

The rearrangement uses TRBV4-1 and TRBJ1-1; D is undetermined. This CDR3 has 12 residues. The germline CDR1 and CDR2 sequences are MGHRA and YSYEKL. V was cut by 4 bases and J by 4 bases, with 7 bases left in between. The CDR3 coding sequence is TGCGCCAGCAGCCCTCGGGGCACTGAAGCTTTCTTT. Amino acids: CASSPRGTEAFF.

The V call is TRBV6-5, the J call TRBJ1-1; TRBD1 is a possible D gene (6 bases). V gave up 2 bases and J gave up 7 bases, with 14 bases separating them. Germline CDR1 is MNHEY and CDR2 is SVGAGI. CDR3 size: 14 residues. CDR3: CASSYIMRGSEAFF. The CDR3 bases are TGTGCCAGCAGTTACATCATGAGGGGGAGTGAAGCTTTCTTT.

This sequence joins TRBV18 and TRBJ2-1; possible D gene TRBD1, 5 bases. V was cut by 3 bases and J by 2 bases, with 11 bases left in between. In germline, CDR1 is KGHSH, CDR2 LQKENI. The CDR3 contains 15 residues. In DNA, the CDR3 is TGTGCCAGCTCACCGCAGGGAAACGCCTACAATGAGCAGTTCTTC. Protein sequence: CASSPQGNAYNEQFF.

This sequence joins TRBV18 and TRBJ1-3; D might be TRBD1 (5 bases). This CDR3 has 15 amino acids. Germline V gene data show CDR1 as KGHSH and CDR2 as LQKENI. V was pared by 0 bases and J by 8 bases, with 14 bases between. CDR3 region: CASSPPGTRSDTIYF. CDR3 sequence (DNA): TGTGCCAGCTCACCACCGGGGACTCGGTCGGACACCATATATTTT.

CDR3 region: CASQTTRGSSYNEQFF. CDR3 nucleotide sequence: TGTGCCTCCCAAACAACAAGGGGGAGCTCCTACAATGAGCAGTTCTTC. The chain recombines TRBV30 with TRBJ2-1, with D perhaps TRBD1 (6 bases). V dropped 7 bases and J dropped 0 bases, with 19 bases sitting between them. The CDR3 is 16 amino acids. Looked up from germline, CDR1 is GTSNPN and CDR2 is SVGIG (reference sequence).

Here the CDR3 DNA reads TGTGCCAGCAGCCCAAAGAGGACTAGCGGGGGGGCTTGGGAGACCCAGTACTTC. Translated, it gives CASSPKRTSGGAWETQYF. The J gene is TRBJ2-5, the V gene TRBV11-2, with 15 nucleotides matching TRBD2. The CDR3 spans 18 residues. V was clipped by 5 bases and J by 5 bases; unmatched bases: 12. Germline V CDR1 and CDR2: SGHAT, FQNNGV.

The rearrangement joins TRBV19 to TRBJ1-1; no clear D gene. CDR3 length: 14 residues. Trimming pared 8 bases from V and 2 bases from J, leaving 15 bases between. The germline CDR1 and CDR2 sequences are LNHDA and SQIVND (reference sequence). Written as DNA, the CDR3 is TGTGCCAGTTTGGATATGAAGACTAACACTGAAGCTTTCTTT. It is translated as CASLDMKTNTEAFF.

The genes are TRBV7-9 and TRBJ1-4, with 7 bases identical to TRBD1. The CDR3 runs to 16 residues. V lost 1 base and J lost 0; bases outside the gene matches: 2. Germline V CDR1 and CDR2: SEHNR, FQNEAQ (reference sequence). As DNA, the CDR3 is TGTGCCAGCAGCTTAGGGGACAGAGCAACTAATGAAAAACTGTTTTTT. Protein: CASSLGDRATNEKLFF.

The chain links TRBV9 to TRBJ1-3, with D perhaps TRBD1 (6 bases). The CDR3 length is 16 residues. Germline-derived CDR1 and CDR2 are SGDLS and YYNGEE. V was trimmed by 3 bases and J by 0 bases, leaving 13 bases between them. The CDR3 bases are TGTGCCAGCAGCGCCCTACAGGGAAGCTCTGGAAACACCATATATTTT. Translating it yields CASSALQGSSGNTIYF.

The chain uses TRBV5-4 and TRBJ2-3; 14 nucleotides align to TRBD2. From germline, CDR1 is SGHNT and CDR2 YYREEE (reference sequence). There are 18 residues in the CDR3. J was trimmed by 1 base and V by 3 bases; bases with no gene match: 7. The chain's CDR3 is CASSWGLAGVLGTDTQYF. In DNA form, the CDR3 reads TGTGCCAGCAGCTGGGGACTAGCGGGGGTCCTAGGCACAGATACGCAGTATTTT.

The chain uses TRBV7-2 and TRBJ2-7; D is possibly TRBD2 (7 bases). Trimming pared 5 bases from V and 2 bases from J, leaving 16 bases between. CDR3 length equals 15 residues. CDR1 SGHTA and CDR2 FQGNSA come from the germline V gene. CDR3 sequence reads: CASSPRRGAAYEQYF. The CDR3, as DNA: TGTGCCAGCAGCCCACGCCGGGGGGCGGCCTACGAGCAGTACTTC.

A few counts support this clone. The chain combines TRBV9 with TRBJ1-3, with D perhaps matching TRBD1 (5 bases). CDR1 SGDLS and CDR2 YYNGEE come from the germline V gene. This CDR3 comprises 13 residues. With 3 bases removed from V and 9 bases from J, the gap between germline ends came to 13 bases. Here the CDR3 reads CASSGDSPGTIYF. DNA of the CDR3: TGTGCCAGCAGCGGCGACAGTCCTGGCACCATATATTTT.

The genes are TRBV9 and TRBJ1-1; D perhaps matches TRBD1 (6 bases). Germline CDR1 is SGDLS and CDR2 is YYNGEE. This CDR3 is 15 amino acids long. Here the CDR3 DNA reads TGTGCTTCAGGGCAGGGGAACGTAATTGACACTGAAGCTTTCTTT. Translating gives CASGQGNVIDTEAFF.

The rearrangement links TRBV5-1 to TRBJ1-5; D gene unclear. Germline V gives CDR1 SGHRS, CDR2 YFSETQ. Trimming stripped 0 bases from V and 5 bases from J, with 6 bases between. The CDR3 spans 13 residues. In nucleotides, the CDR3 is TGCGCCAGCAGCTTGGATGTCTATCAGCCCCAGCATTTT. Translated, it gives CASSLDVYQPQHF.

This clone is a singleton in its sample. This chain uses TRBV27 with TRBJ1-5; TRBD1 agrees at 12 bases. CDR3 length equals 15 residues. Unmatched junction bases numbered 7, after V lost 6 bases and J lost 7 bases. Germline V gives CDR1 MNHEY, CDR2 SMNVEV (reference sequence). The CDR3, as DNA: TGTGCCAGCAGGCCGGGACAGGGGGCCCCCCAGCCCCAGCATTTT. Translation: CASRPGQGAPQPQHF.

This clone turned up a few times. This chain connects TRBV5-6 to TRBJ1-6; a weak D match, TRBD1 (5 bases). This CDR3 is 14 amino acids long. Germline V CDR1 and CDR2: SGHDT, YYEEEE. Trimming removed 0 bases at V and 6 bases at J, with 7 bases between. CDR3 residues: CASSLGQPNSPLHF. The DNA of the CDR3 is TGTGCCAGCAGCTTGGGACAGCCTAATTCACCCCTCCACTTT. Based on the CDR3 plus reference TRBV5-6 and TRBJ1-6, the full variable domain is DAGVTQSPTHLIKTRGQQVTLRCSPKSGHDTVSWYQQALGQGPQFIFQYYEEEERQRGNFPDRFSGHQFPNYSSELNVNALLLGDSALYLCASSLGQPNSPLHFGNGTRLTVT.

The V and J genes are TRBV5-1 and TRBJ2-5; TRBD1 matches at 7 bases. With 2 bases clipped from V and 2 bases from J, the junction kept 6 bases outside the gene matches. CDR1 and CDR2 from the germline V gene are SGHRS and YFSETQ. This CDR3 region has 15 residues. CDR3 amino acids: CASSFTTGPQETQYF. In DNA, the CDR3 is TGCGCCAGCAGCTTTACGACAGGGCCTCAAGAGACCCAGTACTTC.

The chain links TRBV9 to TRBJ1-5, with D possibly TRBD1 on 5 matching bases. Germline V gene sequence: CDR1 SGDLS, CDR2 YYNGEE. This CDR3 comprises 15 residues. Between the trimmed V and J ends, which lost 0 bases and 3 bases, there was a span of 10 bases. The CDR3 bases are TGTGCCAGCAGCGTAGGCCAGGGCGACAATCAGCCCCAGCATTTT. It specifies CASSVGQGDNQPQHF.

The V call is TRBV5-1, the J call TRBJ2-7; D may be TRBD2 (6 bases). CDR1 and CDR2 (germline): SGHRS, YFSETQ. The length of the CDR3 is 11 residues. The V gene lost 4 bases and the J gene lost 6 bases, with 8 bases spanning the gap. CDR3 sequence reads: CASSDGGEQYF. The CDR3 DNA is TGCGCCAGCAGCGACGGGGGCGAGCAGTACTTC.

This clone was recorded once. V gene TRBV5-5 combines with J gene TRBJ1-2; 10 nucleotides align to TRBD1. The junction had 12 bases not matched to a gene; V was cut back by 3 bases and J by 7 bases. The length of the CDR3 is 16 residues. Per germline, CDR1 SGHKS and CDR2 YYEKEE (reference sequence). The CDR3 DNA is TGTGCCAGCAGCTCCCAACACGGGACAGGGGTGGCTGGCTACACCTTC. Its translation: CASSSQHGTGVAGYTF.

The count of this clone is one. The CDR3 protein is CASSQRIDRGRIQPQHF. DNA for the CDR3: TGTGCCAGCAGCCAAAGAATCGACAGGGGACGAATTCAGCCCCAGCATTTT. The chain recombines TRBV5-5 with TRBJ1-5; 8 bases line up with TRBD1. CDR3 size: 17 residues. Trimming cost V 4 bases and J 6 bases; bases outside gene matches: 15. Germline CDR1 and CDR2: SGHKS and YYEKEE (reference sequence).

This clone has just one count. CDR3 DNA sequence: TGCGCCAGCAGCTTGGGGGGCCTCCTACTCTACAATGAGCAGTTCTTC. Its protein is CASSLGGLLLYNEQFF. This sequence joins TRBV5-1 and TRBJ2-1; maybe TRBD1 (5 bases). CDR1 and CDR2 from the germline V gene are SGHRS and YFSETQ. This CDR3 contains 16 residues. Trimming took off 0 bases at V and 3 bases at J, with 13 bases between the two ends.